This is a list of T cell receptor beta chains from one sample in a study of blood T cells in healthy people across ages. TCRdb reprocessed the 5' RACE reads via MiXCR and lists one record per CDR3 protein. Of about 1.4 million distinct CDR3 sequences listed, approximately 60% are singletons. Sequencing was done on a sample of blood. The source of these receptors is a man aged 18 to 29 in good health. Each CDR3 is given with its conserved first and last residue. The D gene is left open where the match is weak. Some rows have no size entry. The others give once, few or many, or a class for an expanded clone.

CDR3 protein: CSGSSYNEQFF
CDR3 DNA: TGCAGTGGTAGCTCCTACAATGAGCAGTTCTTC
D gene: NA
clone size: NA
J gene: TRBJ2-1
V gene: TRBV20-1

CDR3 protein: CASSLLSRVGADTQYF
CDR3 DNA: TGTGCCAGCAGTTTATTATCCAGGGTGGGCGCAGATACGCAGTATTTT
D gene: NA
clone size: few
J gene: TRBJ2-3
V gene: TRBV12-3/TRBV12-4

CDR3 protein: CASSVAGLGTEAFF
CDR3 DNA: TGTGCCAGCAGCGTAGCGGGACTCGGGACTGAAGCTTTCTTT
D gene: NA
clone size: NA
J gene: TRBJ1-1
V gene: TRBV9

CDR3 protein: CASDNRDYTDTQYF
CDR3 DNA: TGTGCCAGCGACAACCGGGACTACACAGATACGCAGTATTTT
D gene: TRBD2
clone size: NA
J gene: TRBJ2-3
V gene: TRBV12-3/TRBV12-4

CDR3 protein: CSAGPWNTGELFF
CDR3 DNA: TGCAGCGCAGGGCCTTGGAACACCGGGGAGCTGTTTTTT
D gene: NA
clone size: NA
J gene: TRBJ2-2
V gene: TRBV29-1

CDR3 protein: CASSSRAAGWFWNEQYF
CDR3 DNA: TGTGCCAGCAGCTCCAGAGCGGCAGGGTGGTTTTGGAACGAGCAGTACTTC
D gene: NA
clone size: NA
J gene: TRBJ2-7
V gene: TRBV11-2

CDR3 protein: CSVIAAGGTGEQFF
CDR3 DNA: TGCAGCGTTATCGCGGCGGGAGGAACGGGAGAGCAGTTCTTC
D gene: TRBD2
clone size: few
J gene: TRBJ2-1
V gene: TRBV29-1

CDR3 protein: CASSLADAGGYEQFF
CDR3 DNA: TGCGCCAGCAGCTTGGCCGACGCGGGGGGATATGAGCAGTTCTTC
D gene: TRBD2
clone size: few
J gene: TRBJ2-1
V gene: TRBV5-1

CDR3 protein: CASSLAHIDGYTF
CDR3 DNA: TGTGCCAGCAGCTTAGCCCACATAGATGGCTACACCTTC
D gene: NA
clone size: NA
J gene: TRBJ1-2
V gene: TRBV11-2

CDR3 protein: CASSPERTVNTEAFF
CDR3 DNA: TGCGCCAGCAGCCCCGAAAGGACCGTGAACACTGAAGCTTTCTTT
D gene: NA
clone size: NA
J gene: TRBJ1-1
V gene: TRBV5-1

CDR3 protein: CASSEVTNEQFF
CDR3 DNA: TGTGCCAGCTCCGAGGTGACCAATGAGCAGTTCTTC
D gene: NA
clone size: NA
J gene: TRBJ2-1
V gene: TRBV18

CDR3 protein: CASSLEPNGLNQPQHF
CDR3 DNA: TGCGCCAGCAGCTTGGAACCCAACGGTTTGAATCAGCCCCAGCATTTT
D gene: NA
clone size: few
J gene: TRBJ1-5
V gene: TRBV5-1

CDR3 protein: CSASTREDYNEQFF
CDR3 DNA: TGCAGTGCTAGTACGCGGGAGGACTACAATGAGCAGTTCTTC
D gene: TRBD2
clone size: NA
J gene: TRBJ2-1
V gene: TRBV20-1

CDR3 protein: CSARDREENEQFF
CDR3 DNA: TGCAGTGCTAGAGACAGGGAAGAGAATGAGCAGTTCTTC
D gene: NA
clone size: NA
J gene: TRBJ2-1
V gene: TRBV20-1

CDR3 protein: CASSQDFLESYEQYF
CDR3 DNA: TGTGCCAGCAGCCAAGATTTTTTAGAATCCTACGAGCAGTACTTC
D gene: NA
clone size: NA
J gene: TRBJ2-7
V gene: TRBV4-2

CDR3 protein: CASSFPGNEQFF
CDR3 DNA: TGTGCCAGCAGTTTTCCCGGCAATGAGCAGTTCTTC
D gene: NA
clone size: many
J gene: TRBJ2-1
V gene: TRBV12-3/TRBV12-4

CDR3 protein: CAISSTGPTNEKLFF
CDR3 DNA: TGTGCCATCAGTTCAACAGGGCCAACTAATGAAAAACTGTTTTTT
D gene: NA
clone size: NA
J gene: TRBJ1-4
V gene: TRBV10-3

CDR3 protein: CATSDSGRGGGNEQFF
CDR3 DNA: TGTGCCACCAGTGATTCCGGACGGGGGGGAGGCAATGAGCAGTTCTTC
D gene: TRBD2
clone size: NA
J gene: TRBJ2-1
V gene: TRBV24-1

CDR3 protein: CASSQVEVGDTGELFF
CDR3 DNA: TGCGCCAGCAGCCAAGTTGAGGTCGGCGACACCGGGGAGCTGTTTTTT
D gene: NA
clone size: NA
J gene: TRBJ2-2
V gene: TRBV4-1

CDR3 protein: CASNIQGDTQYF
CDR3 DNA: TGCGCCAGCAACATACAGGGAGATACGCAGTATTTT
D gene: NA
clone size: NA
J gene: TRBJ2-3
V gene: TRBV5-1

CDR3 protein: CASSTGPPQYF
CDR3 DNA: TGTGCCAGCAGCACCGGGCCCCCTCAGTACTTC
D gene: NA
clone size: NA
J gene: TRBJ2-4
V gene: TRBV7-9

CDR3 protein: CSAPSRGSSSYEQYF
CDR3 DNA: TGCAGTGCTCCGTCCCGTGGTTCTAGCTCCTACGAGCAGTACTTC
D gene: NA
clone size: NA
J gene: TRBJ2-7
V gene: TRBV20-1

CDR3 protein: CASSVEGNQPQHF
CDR3 DNA: TGTGCCAGCAGTGTTGAGGGGAATCAGCCCCAGCATTTT
D gene: NA
clone size: few
J gene: TRBJ1-5
V gene: TRBV2

CDR3 protein: CSVGKAGENIQYF
CDR3 DNA: TGCAGCGTTGGGAAGGCAGGGGAGAACATTCAGTACTTC
D gene: NA
clone size: NA
J gene: TRBJ2-4
V gene: TRBV29-1

CDR3 protein: CACSLVTSGTYYNEQFF
CDR3 DNA: TGTGCCTGCAGCTTAGTGACTAGCGGGACCTACTACAATGAGCAGTTCTTC
D gene: TRBD2
clone size: NA
J gene: TRBJ2-1
V gene: TRBV7-9

CDR3 protein: CASSVVHSSTDTQYF
CDR3 DNA: TGTGCCAGCAGCGTAGTTCATAGCAGCACAGATACGCAGTATTTT
D gene: NA
clone size: NA
J gene: TRBJ2-3
V gene: TRBV9

CDR3 protein: CASSIASRDIQYF
CDR3 DNA: TGTGCCAGTAGTATCGCGAGTAGAGACATTCAGTACTTC
D gene: NA
clone size: NA
J gene: TRBJ2-4
V gene: TRBV19

CDR3 protein: CASSLAGGSHEQFF
CDR3 DNA: TGTGCCAGCAGCTTAGCCGGGGGCAGTCATGAGCAGTTCTTC
D gene: NA
clone size: few
J gene: TRBJ2-1
V gene: TRBV7-2

CDR3 protein: CATSRRTSIYEQYF
CDR3 DNA: TGTGCCACCAGCAGAAGGACAAGCATCTACGAGCAGTACTTC
D gene: NA
clone size: NA
J gene: TRBJ2-7
V gene: TRBV15

CDR3 protein: CASSYSIPGFTDTQYF
CDR3 DNA: TGTGCCAGCAGTTACTCGATTCCAGGGTTTACAGATACGCAGTATTTT
D gene: NA
clone size: NA
J gene: TRBJ2-3
V gene: TRBV6-5

CDR3 protein: CASGLVDGYTF
CDR3 DNA: TGTGCTAGTGGTTTGGTAGATGGCTACACCTTT
D gene: NA
clone size: NA
J gene: TRBJ1-2
V gene: TRBV12-5

CDR3 protein: CATSDLGGDTYNEQFF
CDR3 DNA: TGTGCCACCAGTGATTTGGGCGGGGACACCTACAATGAGCAGTTCTTC
D gene: NA
clone size: once
J gene: TRBJ2-1
V gene: TRBV24-1

CDR3 protein: CSVEDNPGGEAFF
CDR3 DNA: TGCAGCGTTGAAGACAACCCCGGGGGTGAAGCTTTCTTT
D gene: NA
clone size: NA
J gene: TRBJ1-1
V gene: TRBV29-1

CDR3 protein: CASSEYVQDGSGPGYTF
CDR3 DNA: TGTGCCAGCAGCGAGTACGTGCAGGACGGGTCCGGTCCTGGCTACACCTTC
D gene: NA
clone size: NA
J gene: TRBJ1-2
V gene: TRBV21-1

CDR3 protein: CASSQDRTASLNYGYTF
CDR3 DNA: TGTGCCAGCAGCCAAGATAGGACAGCTTCGCTTAACTATGGCTACACCTTC
D gene: NA
clone size: NA
J gene: TRBJ1-2
V gene: TRBV3-1

CDR3 protein: CASSVSGRAGNTQYF
CDR3 DNA: TGTGCCAGCAGCGTCAGCGGGAGGGCCGGGAATACGCAGTATTTT
D gene: TRBD2
clone size: few
J gene: TRBJ2-3
V gene: TRBV7-2

CDR3 protein: CASSDQILNTEAFF
CDR3 DNA: TGTGCCAGCAGTGATCAGATTTTGAACACTGAAGCTTTCTTT
D gene: NA
clone size: few
J gene: TRBJ1-1
V gene: TRBV12-3/TRBV12-4

CDR3 protein: CASSQTYQTSGRPPNEQFF
CDR3 DNA: TGTGCCAGCAGCCAAACTTACCAGACTAGCGGGAGACCCCCCAATGAGCAGTTCTTC
D gene: TRBD2
clone size: NA
J gene: TRBJ2-1
V gene: TRBV4-2

CDR3 protein: CASSFSSAGGSYEQYF
CDR3 DNA: TGTGCCAGCAGTTTCTCAAGCGCGGGGGGATCCTACGAGCAGTACTTC
D gene: TRBD2
clone size: NA
J gene: TRBJ2-7
V gene: TRBV28

CDR3 protein: CASSIVADTSTDTQYF
CDR3 DNA: TGTGCCAGCAGCATAGTAGCGGATACGAGCACAGATACGCAGTATTTT
D gene: NA
clone size: NA
J gene: TRBJ2-3
V gene: TRBV7-2

CDR3 protein: CASSQSQGAKATNEKLFF
CDR3 DNA: TGCGCCAGCAGCCAATCACAGGGGGCAAAGGCAACTAATGAAAAACTGTTTTTT
D gene: TRBD1
clone size: once
J gene: TRBJ1-4
V gene: TRBV4-1

CDR3 protein: CADQPASGRMNTQYF
CDR3 DNA: TGTGCCGACCAGCCGGCTAGCGGGAGGATGAATACGCAGTATTTT
D gene: TRBD2
clone size: NA
J gene: TRBJ2-3
V gene: TRBV2

CDR3 protein: CASSSLAGGSYNEQFF
CDR3 DNA: TGTGCCAGCAGTTCGCTAGCGGGAGGCTCCTACAATGAGCAGTTCTTC
D gene: TRBD2
clone size: NA
J gene: TRBJ2-1
V gene: TRBV11-2

CDR3 protein: CASSEEMDMRGYTF
CDR3 DNA: TGCGCCAGCAGCGAAGAGATGGACATGAGGGGCTACACCTTC
D gene: NA
clone size: few
J gene: TRBJ1-2
V gene: TRBV4-3

CDR3 protein: CAIPPGATDTQYF
CDR3 DNA: TGTGCCATCCCCCCGGGAGCGACAGATACGCAGTATTTT
D gene: NA
clone size: few
J gene: TRBJ2-3
V gene: TRBV10-3

CDR3 protein: CASSESLDRENYGYTF
CDR3 DNA: TGTGCCAGCAGTGAGTCCCTCGACAGAGAAAACTATGGCTACACCTTC
D gene: NA
clone size: NA
J gene: TRBJ1-2
V gene: TRBV2

CDR3 protein: CAILGLAGEEGETQYF
CDR3 DNA: TGTGCCATATTGGGACTAGCGGGAGAAGAGGGGGAGACCCAGTACTTC
D gene: TRBD2
clone size: NA
J gene: TRBJ2-5
V gene: TRBV2